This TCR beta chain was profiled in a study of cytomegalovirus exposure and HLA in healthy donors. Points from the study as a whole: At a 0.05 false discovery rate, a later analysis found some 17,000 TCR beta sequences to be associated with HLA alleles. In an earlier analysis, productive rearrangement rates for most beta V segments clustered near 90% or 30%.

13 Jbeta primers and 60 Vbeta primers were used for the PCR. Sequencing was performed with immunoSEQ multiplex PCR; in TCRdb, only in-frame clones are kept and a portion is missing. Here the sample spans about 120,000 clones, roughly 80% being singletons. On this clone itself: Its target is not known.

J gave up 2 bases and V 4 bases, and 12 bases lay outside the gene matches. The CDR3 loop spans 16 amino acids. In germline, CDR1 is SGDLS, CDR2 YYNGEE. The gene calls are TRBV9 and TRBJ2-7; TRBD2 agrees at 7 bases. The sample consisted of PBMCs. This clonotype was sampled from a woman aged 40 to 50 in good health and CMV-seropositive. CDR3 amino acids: CASSPGLADPTYEQYF. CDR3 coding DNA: TGTGCCAGCAGCCCGGGGCTAGCGGACCCCACCTACGAGCAGTACTTC.